This T cell receptor (beta chain) originates from a study of T cells after yellow fever vaccination. Study in general: Fractions low in cell number were prepared with SMART-Seq v4 Ultra Low Input.

This clonotype was observed at least ten times. The antigen remains undetermined. Each CDR3 protein gets one entry after TCRdb re-called the 5' RACE reads with MiXCR. The profile shows more than 350,000 distinct CDR3 sequences, more than 9% of them singletons. Findings and caveats of the study: Booster samples showed a return of most primary-vaccination clones (roughly 95% CD4, about 87% CD8). CD4 and CD8 compartments shared a small share of clonotypes.

This CDR3 is built from 18 residues. With 1 base removed from V and 3 bases from J, the gap between germline ends came to 19 bases. The germline V gene encodes CDR1 SGHAT and CDR2 FQNNGV. Sequenced material: PBMCs, taken on the day of the first yellow fever vaccination. The sequence was collected from a young man who received the YFV17D yellow fever vaccine. This sequence joins TRBV11-2 and TRBJ2-1, with D uncertain. DNA for the CDR3: TGTGCCAGCAGCTTAGGACCTGGGGTGGGTTCCGTCTACAATGAGCAGTTCTTC. Its translation is CASSLGPGVGSVYNEQFF.